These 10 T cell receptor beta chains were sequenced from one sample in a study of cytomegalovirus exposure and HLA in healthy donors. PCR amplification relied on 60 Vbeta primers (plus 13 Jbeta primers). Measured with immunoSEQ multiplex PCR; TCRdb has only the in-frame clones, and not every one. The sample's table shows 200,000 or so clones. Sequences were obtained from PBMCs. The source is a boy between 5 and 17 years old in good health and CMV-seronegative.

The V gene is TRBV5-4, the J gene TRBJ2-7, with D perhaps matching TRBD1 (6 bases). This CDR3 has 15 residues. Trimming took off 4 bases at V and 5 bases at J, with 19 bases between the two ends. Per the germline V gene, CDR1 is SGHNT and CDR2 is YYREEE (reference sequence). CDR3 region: CASSRPGTYFHEQYF. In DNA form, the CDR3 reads TGTGCCAGCAGCCGTCCCGGGACATATTTCCACGAGCAGTACTTC.

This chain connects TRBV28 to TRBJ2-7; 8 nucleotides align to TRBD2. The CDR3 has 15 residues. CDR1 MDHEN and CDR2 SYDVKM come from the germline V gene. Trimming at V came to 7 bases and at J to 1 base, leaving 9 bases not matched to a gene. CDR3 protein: CASTNPGGGSYEQYF. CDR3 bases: TGTGCCAGCACCAACCCGGGGGGGGGATCCTACGAGCAGTACTTC.

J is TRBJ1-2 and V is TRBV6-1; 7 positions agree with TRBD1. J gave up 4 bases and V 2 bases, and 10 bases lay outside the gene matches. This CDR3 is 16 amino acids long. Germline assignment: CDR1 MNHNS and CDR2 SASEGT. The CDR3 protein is CASSEKGGWEFYGYTF. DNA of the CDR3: TGTGCCAGCAGTGAAAAAGGGGGCTGGGAGTTCTATGGCTACACCTTC.

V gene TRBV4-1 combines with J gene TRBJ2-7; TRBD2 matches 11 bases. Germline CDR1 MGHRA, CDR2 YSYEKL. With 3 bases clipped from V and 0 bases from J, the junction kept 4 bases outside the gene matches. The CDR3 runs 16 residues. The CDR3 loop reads CASSHPLAGGSYEQYF. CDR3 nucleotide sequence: TGCGCCAGCAGCCATCCCCTAGCGGGGGGCTCCTACGAGCAGTACTTC.

CDR3 sequence reads: CASSRAGRGDTQYF. As DNA, the CDR3 is TGTGCCAGCAGCAGAGCGGGGAGGGGGGATACGCAGTATTTT. V and J are TRBV11-1 and TRBJ2-3; D possibly corresponds to TRBD2 (7 bases). Germline CDR1 reads SGHAT; CDR2 reads FQDESV (reference sequence). The germline V and J ends were trimmed by 5 bases and 6 bases, with 15 bases remaining between them. The CDR3 runs 14 residues.

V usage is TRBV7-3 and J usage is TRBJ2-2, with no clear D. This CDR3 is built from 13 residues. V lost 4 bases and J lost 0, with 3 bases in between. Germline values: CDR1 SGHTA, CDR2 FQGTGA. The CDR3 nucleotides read TGTGCCAGCAGCTCCTCGAACACCGGGGAGCTGTTTTTT. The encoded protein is CASSSSNTGELFF.

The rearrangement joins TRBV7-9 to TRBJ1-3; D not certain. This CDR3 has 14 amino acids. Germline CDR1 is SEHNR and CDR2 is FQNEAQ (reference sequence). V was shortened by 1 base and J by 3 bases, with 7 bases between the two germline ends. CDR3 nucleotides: TGTGCCAGCAGCTTAGGGGGAGTTGGAAACACCATATATTTT. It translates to CASSLGGVGNTIYF.

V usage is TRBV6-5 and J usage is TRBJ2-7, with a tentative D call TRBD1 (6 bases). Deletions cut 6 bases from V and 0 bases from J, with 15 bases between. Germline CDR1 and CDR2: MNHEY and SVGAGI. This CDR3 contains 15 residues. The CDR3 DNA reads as TGTGCCAGCAGGGGGGCCGGGACCGTCTCCTACGAGCAGTACTTC. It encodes CASRGAGTVSYEQYF.

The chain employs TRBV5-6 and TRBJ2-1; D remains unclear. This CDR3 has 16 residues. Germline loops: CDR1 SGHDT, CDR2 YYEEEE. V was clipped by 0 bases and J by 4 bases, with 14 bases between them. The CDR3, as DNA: TGTGCCAGCAGCTTGGAGCCTAACCAAGAATACAATGAGCAGTTCTTC. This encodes CASSLEPNQEYNEQFF.

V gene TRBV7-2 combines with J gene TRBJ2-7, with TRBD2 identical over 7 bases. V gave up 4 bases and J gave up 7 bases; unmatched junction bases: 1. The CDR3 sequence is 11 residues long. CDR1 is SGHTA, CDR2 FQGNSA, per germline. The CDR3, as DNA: TGTGCCAGCAGCTGGGGAGGGGAGCAGTACTTC. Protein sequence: CASSWGGEQYF.